The 4 T cell receptor beta chains reported below all come from one sample, sequenced in a study of shared clonotypes between healthy human individuals. Sequencing used immunoSEQ multiplex PCR; TCRdb keeps in-frame clones, though not all of them. The sample consists of 500,000 to 650,000 clones, around 78% of them appearing once. Sequenced: PBMCs. The receptors were sampled from a woman aged 40 to 50 in good health. Some clones in this sample may be carry-over from other donors' samples.

The rearrangement joins TRBV25-1 to TRBJ2-7; D remains unclear. The CDR3 consists of 12 residues. V lost 6 bases, J lost 6 bases, and 12 bases lay in between. In germline, CDR1 is MGHDK, CDR2 SYGVNS. The chain's CDR3 is CASSSIAGEQYF. CDR3 coding DNA: TGTGCCAGCAGCTCCATAGCTGGCGAGCAGTACTTC.

V usage is TRBV27 and J usage is TRBJ2-6, with D possibly called TRBD1 or TRBD2 (5 bases each). This CDR3 spans 19 amino acids. With 5 bases removed from V and 0 bases from J, the gap between germline ends came to 20 bases. From germline, CDR1 is MNHEY and CDR2 SMNVEV (reference sequence). CDR3 nucleotide sequence: TGTGCCAGCAGTACCCTGGGGGAAGCGTCTTTCTCTGGGGCCAACGTCCTGACTTTC. This encodes CASSTLGEASFSGANVLTF. Combining the CDR3 with reference TRBV27 and TRBJ2-6 gives the whole variable domain EAQVTQNPRYLITVTGKKLTVTCSQNMNHEYMSWYRQDPGLGLRQIYYSMNVEVTDKGDVPEGYKVSRKEKRNFPLILESPSPNQTSLYFCASSTLGEASFSGANVLTFGAGSRLTVL.

V is TRBV7-8 and J is TRBJ2-5, with 7 bases that match TRBD1. The germline gives CDR1 SGHVS, CDR2 FQNEAQ. The CDR3 consists of 14 residues. V shed 4 bases and J 1 base; nucleotides not matched to a gene: 3. The CDR3 protein is CASSSTGPQETQYF. CDR3 nucleotide sequence: TGTGCCAGCAGCTCGACAGGGCCCCAAGAGACCCAGTACTTC.

The rearrangement joins TRBV30 to TRBJ2-6; no clear D. V gave up 0 bases and J gave up 5 bases, with 5 bases separating them. Germline lookup yields CDR1 GTSNPN and CDR2 SVGIG (reference sequence). The CDR3 consists of 13 residues. In DNA, the CDR3 is TGTGCCTGGAGTGTAGCCTGGGCCAACGTCCTGACTTTC. Its translation: CAWSVAWANVLTF. The full variable domain, in which reference TRBV30 and TRBJ2-6 provide the parts outside the CDR3, is SQTIHQWPATLVQPVGSPLSLECTVEGTSNPNLYWYRQAAGRGLQLLFYSVGIGQISSEVPQNLSASRPQDRQFILSSKKLLLSDSGFYLCAWSVAWANVLTFGAGSRLTVL.